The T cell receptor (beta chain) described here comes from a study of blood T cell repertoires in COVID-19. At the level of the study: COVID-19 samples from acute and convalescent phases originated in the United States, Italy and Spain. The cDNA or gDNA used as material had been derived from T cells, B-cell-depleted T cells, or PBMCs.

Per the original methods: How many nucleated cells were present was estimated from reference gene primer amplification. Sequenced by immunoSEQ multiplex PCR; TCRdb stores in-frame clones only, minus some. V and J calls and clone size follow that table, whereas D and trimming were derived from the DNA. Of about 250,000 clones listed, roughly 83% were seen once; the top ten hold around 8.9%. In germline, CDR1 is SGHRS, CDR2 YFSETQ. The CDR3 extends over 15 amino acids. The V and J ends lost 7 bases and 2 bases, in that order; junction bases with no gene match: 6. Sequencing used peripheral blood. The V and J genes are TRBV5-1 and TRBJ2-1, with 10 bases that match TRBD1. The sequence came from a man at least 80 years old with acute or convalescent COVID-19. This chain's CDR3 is CASEMGQGTYNEQFF. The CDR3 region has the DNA TGCGCCAGCGAAATGGGACAGGGGACCTACAATGAGCAGTTCTTC.